The T cell receptor beta chain described here comes from a study of memory CD4+ T cells and cytomegalovirus serostatus. Study background: Of the healthy Belgian adults, 8 to 10 were CMV seropositive and about 24 seronegative.

Original data processing: After removing out-of-frame reads, approximately 2.2 million distinct TCRbeta sequences remained. TCRdb's table, derived via immunoSEQ multiplex PCR, lists solely in-frame clones and lacks some. The V and J calls and clone size come from that table; D and trimming were worked out from the DNA. Here the sample spans 50,000 or so clones, 65% to 85% being singletons. Trimming took 2 bases from V and 0 from J, leaving 5 bases between them. CDR1 and CDR2 (germline): SGHAT, FQNNGV. The CDR3 is made up of 14 amino acids. Single viable CD3+CD4+CD8-CD45RO+ cells were sorted as the memory CD4+ T cells. Positive selection with CD4 microbeads enriched total CD4+ T cells.

The rearrangement joins TRBV11-2 to TRBJ1-3; D not certain. Sequencing was carried out using memory CD4+ T cells from blood. This receptor was obtained from an adult in good health and CMV-seronegative. The chain's CDR3 is CASSLMSSGNTIYF. For the CDR3, the DNA is TGTGCCAGCAGCTTAATGAGCTCTGGAAACACCATATATTTT.